This entry concerns a single T cell receptor delta chain. Its antigen remains undetermined. A single base separates this from a much larger clone, so it may be a read error. This sample stems from a study of gamma-delta T cells after stem cell transplantation (dated by TCRdb to 2016 to 2017). From a lookup of the germline V gene (reference sequence), CDR1 and CDR2 are TVYSNPD and GDNSRS. The CDR3, cysteine through phenylalanine, is 16 amino acids long. Of the read, only the CDR3 DNA is kept; its 48 bases are in frame from base 1. Trimming costs V 5 bases and J 7 bases, and their ends lie 29 bases apart. Receptor amplification or capture employed RT-PCR. Data came from an Illumina MiSeq. Identical DNA sequences were merged into single rows after TCRdb reprocessed the public reads with CATT. The sample table holds 1,000 or so delta-chain clones, of which 30% to 40% were seen once. 35% to 60% of the sample lies in the top ten.

The sample consisted of gamma-delta T cells. The receptor chain draws on TRDV3 and TRDJ1, with no confidently assigned D gene. The receptor's source is a human donor. It is not recorded whose cells these are; they may come from a transplant donor. The DNA sequence follows: TGTGCCGCAAAAAGGTCCCCTGCCATGGGCCACGGTAAACTCATCTTT. Translation gives CAAKRSPAMGHGKLIF.